The 20 T cell receptor beta chains below all came from one sample that was sequenced in a study of blood T cells in healthy people across ages. Together with a sample-barcoded 5' primer, a J-beta primer mix was included in a second PCR lasting about 7 to 12 cycles. TCRdb re-analysed the 5' RACE reads in MiXCR, keeping a single row per CDR3 protein. The data hold approximately 1,000,000 distinct CDR3 sequences, with around 43% observed a single time. Material: blood. These receptors came from a woman aged 60 to 75 in good health.

This clonotype came up many times. The chain recombines TRBV27 with TRBJ2-7, with 7 bases that match TRBD2. The CDR3 covers 14 residues. CDR1 is MNHEY, CDR2 SMNVEV, per germline (reference sequence). V gave up 7 bases and J gave up 4 bases; unmatched junction bases: 10. The DNA of the CDR3 is TGTGCCAGCATGAGGGAGGGCCGTTATTACGAGCAGTACTTC. This sequence encodes CASMREGRYYEQYF.

A note on this clonotype: Relative to the germline gene, one junction end is altered; a read error may explain this. The V call is TRBV5-1, the J call TRBJ2-3, with D tentatively TRBD2 (5 bases). This CDR3 spans 15 amino acids. Germline assignment: CDR1 SGHRS and CDR2 YFSETQ. DNA for the CDR3: TGCGCCAGCAGTTTGGACTTCGATAGCACAGATACGCAGTATTTT. As protein: CASSLDFDSTDTQYF.

This clonotype was seen a few times. The rearrangement uses TRBV29-1 and TRBJ2-7; D remains unclear. V was shortened by 6 bases and J by 5 bases, with 11 bases between the two germline ends. The length of the CDR3 is 11 residues. The germline V gene encodes CDR1 SQVTM and CDR2 ANQGSEA. The chain's CDR3 is CSVRPADEQYF. The CDR3 DNA reads as TGCAGCGTCCGTCCCGCGGACGAGCAGTACTTC.

The table lists this clonotype with a few counts. The genes are TRBV7-6 and TRBJ2-7; D might be TRBD2 (5 bases). This CDR3 contains 15 residues. Germline V lookup: CDR1 SGHVS, CDR2 FNYEAQ. Trimming stripped 1 base from V and 0 bases from J, with 10 bases between. The DNA of the CDR3 is TGTGCCAGCAGCTTAGGGGAGTGGAGCTCCTACGAGCAGTACTTC. Translated: CASSLGEWSSYEQYF.

The count of this clonotype is one. The chain employs TRBV5-6 and TRBJ1-1; 7 nucleotides match TRBD1. CDR1 is SGHDT, CDR2 YYEEEE, per germline. The junction had 9 bases not matched to a gene; V was cut back by 4 bases and J by 3 bases. The CDR3 covers 15 residues. CDR3 coding DNA: TGTGCCAGCAGCCTGGGAGGGGGCTGGGACACTGAAGCTTTCTTT. Translated, it gives CASSLGGGWDTEAFF.

The rearrangement joins TRBV29-1 to TRBJ2-7; D gene ambiguous. Trimming shortened V by 4 bases and J by 5 bases, and 24 bases separated the two germline ends. The CDR3 has 16 residues. Germline loops: CDR1 SQVTM, CDR2 ANQGSEA. The CDR3: CSVGVSGSARSNEQYF. In nucleotides, the CDR3 is TGCAGCGTTGGAGTATCCGGGTCCGCCCGGTCCAACGAGCAGTACTTC.

The chain recombines TRBV28 with TRBJ1-6; 7 bases agree with TRBD1. With 10 bases clipped from V and 10 bases from J, the junction kept 7 bases outside the gene matches. The CDR3 extends over 12 amino acids. Germline CDR1 is MDHEN and CDR2 is SYDVKM. The CDR3 nucleotides are TGTGCCATCGATACAGGGGACTCACCCCTCCACTTT. It specifies CAIDTGDSPLHF.

The chain couples TRBV9 to TRBJ2-1; 8 bases are a match to TRBD2. CDR1 SGDLS and CDR2 YYNGEE come from the germline V gene. V was clipped by 0 bases and J by 7 bases; unmatched bases: 9. The CDR3 has 16 residues. The chain's CDR3 is CASSVGPAGVNNEQFF. The CDR3 nucleotides are TGTGCCAGCAGCGTAGGCCCAGCGGGAGTTAATAATGAGCAGTTCTTC.

The chain joins TRBV9 to TRBJ2-3; perhaps TRBD2 as D (5 bases). CDR3 length equals 14 residues. Germline CDR1 and CDR2: SGDLS and YYNGEE. Trimming removed 3 bases at V and 4 bases at J, with 12 bases between. The CDR3 loop reads CASSAEFGADTQYF. Written as DNA, the CDR3 is TGTGCCAGCAGCGCAGAGTTCGGGGCAGATACGCAGTATTTT.

The chain has TRBV28 and TRBJ2-3; 8 nucleotides align to TRBD2. The CDR3 totals 20 residues. Germline CDR1 is MDHEN and CDR2 is SYDVKM. V was clipped by 6 bases and J by 3 bases; unmatched bases: 23. Written as DNA, the CDR3 is TGTGCCAGCAGCCCACACCTAGGGACTAGGACTTCGGAGGAGACAGATACGCAGTATTTT. This codes for CASSPHLGTRTSEETDTQYF.

CDR3 nucleotide sequence: TGCAGTGCTAGACAGTGGGACAGGGAACTAGCGGGAGATTCCTACAATGAGCAGTTCTTC. Encoded protein: CSARQWDRELAGDSYNEQFF. The gene calls are TRBV20-1 and TRBJ2-1, with 11 bases that match TRBD2. The germline gives CDR1 DFQATT, CDR2 SNEGSKA (reference sequence). With V trimmed by 2 bases and J by 1 base, 16 bases remained unmatched. CDR3 size: 20 residues.

The rearrangement joins TRBV3-1 to TRBJ2-5, with D maybe TRBD2 (6 bases). In germline, CDR1 is LGHDT, CDR2 YNNKEL (reference sequence). CDR3 length: 12 amino acids. Trimming took off 11 bases at V and 4 bases at J, with 14 bases between the two ends. The CDR3 DNA is TGTGCCGCGGGACCTCTATCAGAGACCCAGTACTTC. Amino acid sequence: CAAGPLSETQYF.

This chain links TRBV6-5 with TRBJ2-7; 11 nucleotides match TRBD2. The CDR3 is 15 residues long. Germline loops: CDR1 MNHEY, CDR2 SVGAGI. The trim removed 6 bases at V and 4 bases at J, leaving 8 bases unmatched. CDR3 amino acids: CASSPETSGVYEQYF. The CDR3 DNA is TGTGCCAGCAGCCCCGAGACTAGCGGGGTATACGAGCAGTACTTC.

In its sample, this clonotype was seen a few times. The V call is TRBV5-5, the J call TRBJ1-2, with no clear D. From germline, CDR1 is SGHKS and CDR2 YYEKEE (reference sequence). The CDR3 is 18 residues long. V was cut by 4 bases and J by 4 bases, with 26 bases left in between. The CDR3 region has the DNA TGTGCCAGCAGCCCCACCGGAGCAACCGACGTAATAGGCTATGGCTACACCTTC. It specifies CASSPTGATDVIGYGYTF.

The chain links TRBV7-6 to TRBJ2-7; the match to TRBD2 covers 10 bases. From germline, CDR1 is SGHVS and CDR2 FNYEAQ. The CDR3 has 17 residues. V trimming: 4 bases; J trimming: 3 bases; junction bases outside the gene matches: 12. Here the CDR3 DNA reads TGTGCCAGCAGCTCTCGAAAGGCCGGGACTAGCGTCTACGAGCAGTACTTC. It codes for CASSSRKAGTSVYEQYF.

The CDR3 coding sequence is TGTGCCAGCAGTGCTATTACGGATCAGCCCCAGCATTTT. This translates into CASSAITDQPQHF. This sequence joins TRBV6-5 and TRBJ1-5; D gene ambiguous. V dropped 5 bases and J dropped 5 bases, with 10 bases sitting between them. The CDR3 totals 13 residues. Germline V gene data show CDR1 as MNHEY and CDR2 as SVGAGI.

The gene calls are TRBV28 and TRBJ2-5; unclear D gene. The better agreement between TRBJ2-7 and the DNA end casts doubt on the J call. The CDR3 contains 14 residues. The germline gives CDR1 MDHEN, CDR2 SYDVKM. CDR3 amino acids: CASSKEVTLYEQYF. DNA of the CDR3: TGTGCCAGCAGCAAAGAGGTCACCCTCTACGAGCAGTACTTC.

The gene calls are TRBV13 and TRBJ2-7, with D possibly TRBD2 on 6 matching bases. Germline assignment: CDR1 PRHDT and CDR2 FYEKMQ (reference sequence). This CDR3 region has 15 residues. Trimming took off 5 bases at V and 6 bases at J, with 20 bases between the two ends. The CDR3 nucleotides read TGTGCCAGCAGCCAGTTCGGGACTGGGATGCTCGAGCAGTACTTC. This sequence encodes CASSQFGTGMLEQYF.

In regard to this clonotype: A much larger clone differs by one base, so this may be a read error. V gene TRBV7-2 combines with J gene TRBJ2-5; possibly TRBD2 for D (6 bases). The CDR3 covers 17 residues. The V gene's germline CDR1 is SGHTA and CDR2 FQGNSA. V was shortened by 1 base and J by 9 bases, with 24 bases between the two germline ends. The CDR3 is CASSLDRVGPRGGAQYF. Here the CDR3 DNA reads TGTGCCAGCAGCTTAGATCGGGTGGGACCACGCGGAGGGGCCCAGTACTTC.

The chain couples TRBV7-2 to TRBJ2-7; a weak D match, TRBD2 (5 bases). Per germline, CDR1 SGHTA and CDR2 FQGNSA. The V end lost 5 bases, the J end lost 3 bases, and 14 bases lay between the germline ends. The CDR3 is 14 amino acids. Here the CDR3 DNA reads TGTGCCAGCAGCCTCGGAACTAGTCTCTACGAGCAGTACTTC. This encodes CASSLGTSLYEQYF.